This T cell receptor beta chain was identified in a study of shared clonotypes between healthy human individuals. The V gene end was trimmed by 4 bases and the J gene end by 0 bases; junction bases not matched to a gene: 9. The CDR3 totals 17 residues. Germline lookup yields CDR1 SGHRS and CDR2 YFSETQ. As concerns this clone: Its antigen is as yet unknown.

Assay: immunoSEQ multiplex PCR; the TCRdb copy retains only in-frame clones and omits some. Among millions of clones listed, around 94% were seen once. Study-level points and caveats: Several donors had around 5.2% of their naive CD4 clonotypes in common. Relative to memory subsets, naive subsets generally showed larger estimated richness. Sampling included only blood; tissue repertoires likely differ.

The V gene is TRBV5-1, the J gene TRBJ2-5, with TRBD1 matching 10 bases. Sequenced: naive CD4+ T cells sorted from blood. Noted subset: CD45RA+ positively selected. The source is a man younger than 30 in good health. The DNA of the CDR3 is TGCGCCAGCAGCACCGGGACAGGGGATTGGTACCAAGAGACCCAGTACTTC. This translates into CASSTGTGDWYQETQYF. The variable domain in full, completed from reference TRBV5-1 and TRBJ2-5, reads KAGVTQTPRYLIKTRGQQVTLSCSPISGHRSVSWYQQTPGQGLQFLFEYFSETQRNKGNFPGRFSGRQFSNSRSEMNVSTLELGDSALYLCASSTGTGDWYQETQYFGPGTRLLVL.